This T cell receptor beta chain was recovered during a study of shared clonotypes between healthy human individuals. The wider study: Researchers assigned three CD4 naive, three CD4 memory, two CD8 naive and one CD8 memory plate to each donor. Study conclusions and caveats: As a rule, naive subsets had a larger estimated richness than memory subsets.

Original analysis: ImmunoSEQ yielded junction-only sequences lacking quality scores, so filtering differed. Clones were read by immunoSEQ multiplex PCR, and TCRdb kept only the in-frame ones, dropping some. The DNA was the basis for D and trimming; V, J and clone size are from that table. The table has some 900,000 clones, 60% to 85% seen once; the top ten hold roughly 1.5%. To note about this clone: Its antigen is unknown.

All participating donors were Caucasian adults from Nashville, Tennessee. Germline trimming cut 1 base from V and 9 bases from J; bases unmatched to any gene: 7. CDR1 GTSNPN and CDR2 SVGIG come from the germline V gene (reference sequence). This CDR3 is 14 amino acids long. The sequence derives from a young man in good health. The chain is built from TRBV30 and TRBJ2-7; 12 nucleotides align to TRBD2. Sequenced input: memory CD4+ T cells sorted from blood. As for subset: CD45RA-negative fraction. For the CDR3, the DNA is TGTGCCTGGAGTGCCGGACTAGCGGGAACTGGGCAGTACTTC. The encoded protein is CAWSAGLAGTGQYF.